Sequencing of this T cell receptor beta chain was carried out in a study of cytomegalovirus exposure and HLA in healthy donors. This CDR3 has 14 residues. Germline values: CDR1 MNHNS, CDR2 SASEGT. Trimming took 7 bases from V and 0 from J, leaving 12 bases between them. Use of 60 Vbeta and 13 Jbeta primers characterized the PCR. Profiled with immunoSEQ multiplex PCR; TCRdb holds only in-frame clones, not every one. The sample consists of around 100,000 clones, more than 75% of them appearing once. Study conclusions and caveats: Most TCR sequences were rare, but some public TCRs occurred in many donors.

In the case of this clone: The target antigen is unknown.

Sequencing was done on a sample of PBMCs. The gene calls are TRBV6-1 and TRBJ1-1, with D possibly TRBD1 on 6 matching bases. This receptor was taken from a woman between 18 and 30 years old in good health and CMV-seropositive. The CDR3 bases are TGTGCCAGCAACAGGGTTATTATGAACACTGAAGCTTTCTTT. Translated: CASNRVIMNTEAFF.